This TCR beta chain comes out of a study of CD8+ T cells in alopecia areata. Study information: Tofacitinib administration to treated patients was oral, at 5 to 10 mg twice daily.

Patients with alopecia areata provided lesional scalp punch biopsies as well as peripheral blood. cDNA prepared by RNA extraction and subsequent reverse transcription served as the template for sequencing. Clones were sequenced by immunoSEQ multiplex PCR, and TCRdb holds only the in-frame ones, with some missing. The sample lists some 19,000 clones, less than 70% occurring once. The receptor was isolated from a human donor with alopecia areata. Source: skin, taken at week 0.

In DNA, the CDR3 is TGTGCCAGCACCTCGCCAGGCTATGGCTACACCTTC. Its protein product is CASTSPGYGYTF. The chain joins TRBV6-5 to TRBJ1-2; D is unresolved. CDR1 MNHEY and CDR2 SVGAGI come from the germline V gene. This CDR3 has 12 residues. V lost 7 bases, J lost 4 bases, and 10 bases lay in between.